This T cell receptor (beta chain) is drawn from a study of blood T cells in healthy people across ages. The people who gave samples were healthy Caucasians from Russia, aged about 6 to 95. Sample-barcoded 5' priming and a J-beta primer mix drove a second PCR of about 6 to 12 cycles. TCRdb used MiXCR to reprocess the 5' RACE reads, holding one entry per CDR3 protein. The sample holds roughly 800,000 distinct CDR3 sequences, 25% seen once. Whole-study results and caveats: Naive CD4+ cells and diversity were both higher in long-lived donors than in aged donors. Donor CMV status was unknown, possibly confounding expanded clonotype changes.

This clonotype was detected a few times. Its antigen is unknown. Trimming cost V 8 bases and J 0 bases, with 11 bases left between them. The germline V gene encodes CDR1 SQVTM and CDR2 ANQGSEA. The CDR3 has 12 residues. This sample also appeared in a second study, on T cells of mothers and their children. That paper notes: Material was donated by three healthy Caucasian mothers and their six children.

The genes are TRBV29-1 and TRBJ2-7; D is perhaps TRBD1 or TRBD2 (5 bases each). This sequence was found in a boy between 10 and 17 years old in good health. The sequenced material came from blood. CDR3 sequence (DNA): TGCAGCTATGGGGACGGCTCCTACGAGCAGTACTTC. This encodes CSYGDGSYEQYF.